What follows describes a single T cell receptor beta chain. Its antigen remains undetermined. No much larger clonotype is one base removed from it; base qualities were not supplied. These data come from a study of OX40 agonist ivuxolimab in advanced cancers. Study-level background: The costimulatory receptor OX40 (CD134) was targeted by ivuxolimab, a fully human IgG2 agonistic monoclonal antibody. Intravenous ivuxolimab was administered to patients every 2 weeks at six dose levels: 0.01, 0.1, 0.3, 1.5, 3 and 10 mg/kg. Of the 50 to 55 dose-escalation patients, hepatocellular carcinoma was present in about 20, melanoma in some 15, renal cell carcinoma in 9 and head and neck cancer in 9. A male proportion of approximately 83% and a mean age of roughly 55 years, ranging from 23 to 79, were recorded for the dose-escalation cohort. Prior anti-PD-1, anti-PD-L1 or anti-CTLA-4 therapy was permitted, and checkpoint inhibitors had been received by less than 45% of dose-escalation patients. Three dose-escalation patients achieved partial responses, one with hepatocellular carcinoma and two with cutaneous melanoma. The point of sequencing TCRbeta in the periphery was to test whether ivuxolimab changed TCR sequence diversity and drove clonal T-cell expansion. The monotherapy dose-escalation portion (N of about 47 patients) of the phase I ivuxolimab trial is reported in the paper.

Patients with autoimmune disease history or receiving systemic immunosuppression were excluded from the trial. In every dose cohort, peripheral blood was drawn for TCR sequencing at baseline, cycle 4 day 1, and cycle 7 day 1. The samples were taken from a phase I, first-in-human, multicenter, open-label dose-escalation trial of ivuxolimab. Adults with locally advanced or metastatic melanoma, renal cell carcinoma, hepatocellular carcinoma or head and neck squamous cell carcinoma were enrolled in the trial. CD4+ and CD8+ T cells were sorted separately from peripheral blood before TCR sequencing. The CDR3 sequence holds 16 residues, the cysteine and phenylalanine included. Only CDR3 DNA remains: 48 bases, in frame from the first base. The germline V gene (reference sequence) yields MNHNY for CDR1 and SVGAGI for CDR2. Deletion took 0 bases off V and 1 base off J, with a span of 9 bases between the germline ends.

Genomic DNA was extracted from sorted cells for sequencing of the TCRbeta CDR3 region. The immunoSEQ Assay was used for sequencing of TCRbeta CDR3 regions. TCRdb retrieved this table from immuneACCESS and kept in-frame rearrangements only. Not all clones are present; in checked studies, unresolved V genes account for under half, and no reason is known for the remainder. A total of 65,000 or so clones appear in this sample, roughly 87% of them only once. The leading ten clones occupy approximately 0.8% of the sample. What the authors observed across the whole study: In partial responders in the 0.1-3.0 mg/kg groups, normalized peripheral clonal expansion was found to be among the lowest, especially among CD8+ T cells. Which antigens the clonally expanded peripheral T cells were specific for was not determined. Low levels of normalized T-cell clonal expansion were also seen in some nonresponding patients. Clonal expansion of both CD4+ and CD8+ blood T cells was observed from baseline to week 6 at doses 0.1 to 3.0 mg/kg. On average, CD8+ T cells showed more expanded clones than CD4+ T cells after ivuxolimab.

The material sequenced was CD4+ or CD8+ T cells sorted from blood, taken in a trial of the OX40 agonist ivuxolimab. This clonotype originated in an adult with an advanced solid tumor such as melanoma, head and neck, liver or kidney cancer. Here the chain combines TRBV6-6 and TRBJ2-2; the D gene is perhaps TRBD1, from 6 matching bases. The CDR3 protein is CASSYSGGLNTGELFF. The DNA sequence is as follows: TGTGCCAGCAGTTACTCTGGGGGCTTGAACACCGGGGAGCTGTTTTTT.